This TCR beta chain was identified during a study of blood T cell repertoires in COVID-19 (TCRdb year 2020). Background for the entire study: Samples covering the acute and convalescent phases of COVID-19 were provided by collaborators in the United States, Italy and Spain. The material from the prospective study consisted of cDNA or gDNA derived from T cells, B-cell-depleted T cells, or PBMCs. Subjects who had been exposed to COVID-19, were actively infected with it, or had recovered from it provided the deeply sampled blood TCRbeta repertoires that made up the dataset. The repertoires were made available in a free public database intended to serve as a resource for research on the immune response to SARS-CoV-2. Samples came from the ongoing ImmuneRACE study (first 160 participants) plus 1,254 subjects from 6 global collaborators. Sample metadata almost always included a de-identified subject ID, COVID-19 status, age in years and sex. Where available, HLA class I and class II types were obtained from metadata supplied by the sample provider rather than from assay-based typing.

Overall study outcomes, separate from this receptor: The amount of clinical and demographic metadata varied by source and participant and was provided uncurated.

Collaborating institutions collected whole blood in K2EDTA tubes following their own protocols. For TCRbeta analysis, collaborators shipped samples as frozen whole blood, isolated PBMCs, or DNA extracted from either of those sample types. As to this clone: It has no known antigen specificity. No qualities accompany the bases; no much larger clone lies one base away.

There are 16 amino acids in the CDR3, from cysteine to phenylalanine inclusive. CDR3 DNA only is kept here, 48 bases in frame from base 1. The germline V gene (reference sequence) gives CDR1 as LNHNV and CDR2 as YYDKDF. V lost 0 bases and J lost 6 bases, and the count of bases not matched to a germline gene is 6. The immunoSEQ Assay, a bias-controlled multiplex PCR, was used to amplify TCRbeta CDR3 regions from genomic DNA. The authors processed their data as follows. Nucleated cell counts per sample were estimated from amplification of reference gene primers within the assay. Sequence reads were collapsed and filtered to measure the absolute abundance of every unique TCRbeta CDR3 rearrangement. For each sample, productive Simpson clonality was calculated as the square root of Simpson's diversity index over productive rearrangements. The source is immuneACCESS, and TCRdb retained only in-frame sequences with V and J called. Part of the clones is not carried over; for the studies checked, unresolved V genes explain less than half of this, and the remainder is unexplained. V and J calls and clone size are as listed in that table; D and trimming were resolved from the DNA. Across this sample there are 150,000 to 200,000 clones, with over 75% seen only once. Under 13% of the sample belongs to the ten largest clones.

The sample consisted of peripheral blood. The chain employs TRBV15 and TRBJ1-5; 9 nucleotides in the junction match TRBD1. This clonotype originated in a human donor in a cohort sampled during active COVID-19. This receptor has the CDR3 CATSREPDRGFQPQHF. The DNA reads as follows: TGTGCCACCAGCAGAGAACCGGACAGGGGATTTCAGCCCCAGCATTTT.